A selection of T cell receptor beta chains follows, all from one sample in a study of molecular identifiers for immune sequencing clone quantification. TCRdb re-called the PCR reads through MiXCR, storing one row per CDR3 protein. The sample contains over 600,000 distinct CDR3 sequences, just under 20% of which appear only once. Sequenced material: naive CD8+ T cells from blood, with Jurkat cell RNA spiked in. The origin of the receptors is a human donor in good health. Some libraries in this study had Jurkat cell RNA spiked in. Each CDR3 is given with its conserved first and last residue. A D gene is named only where the DNA matches it firmly. A row's size may be missing; if present it is once, few, many or a size class.

d_gene,abundance,v_gene,j_gene,CDR3aa,CDR3nt
NA,many,TRBV20-1,TRBJ1-1,CSARDGLPRTEAFF,TGCAGTGCTAGAGATGGACTCCCTAGGACTGAAGCTTTCTTT
NA,NA,TRBV10-1,TRBJ2-1,CASSANRLSYNEQFF,TGCGCCAGCAGTGCTAACAGGCTTTCCTACAATGAGCAGTTCTTC
NA,NA,TRBV27,TRBJ2-7,CASSVAGNPYYEQYF,TGTGCCAGCAGCGTAGCAGGGAATCCCTACTACGAGCAGTACTTC
NA,many,TRBV2,TRBJ2-5,CASLKWGSPETQYF,TGTGCCAGCTTAAAGTGGGGCAGTCCAGAGACCCAGTACTTC
NA,once,TRBV10-3,TRBJ2-1,CVTQGGNEQFF,TGTGTCACCCAGGGGGGCAATGAGCAGTTCTTC
NA,few,TRBV21-1,TRBJ1-5,CASSNCVGVNQPQHF,TGTGCCAGCAGCAACTGTGTAGGGGTGAATCAGCCCCAGCATTTT
TRBD2,NA,TRBV20-1,TRBJ2-3,CSASFQNPIAGGLYTQYF,TGCAGTGCTAGCTTCCAGAACCCTATAGCGGGGGGGCTCTATACGCAGTATTTT
NA,NA,TRBV19,TRBJ2-5,CASSMRGSQETQYF,TGTGCCAGTAGTATGAGGGGCAGCCAAGAGACCCAGTACTTC
TRBD2,few,TRBV30,TRBJ2-7,CAWSSGTSGSLYEQYF,TGTGCCTGGAGTTCCGGGACTAGCGGGAGTCTTTACGAGCAGTACTTC
NA,many,TRBV27,TRBJ2-5,CASSRSGNLQETQYF,TGTGCCAGCAGTCGTTCCGGGAACCTACAAGAGACCCAGTACTTC
NA,NA,TRBV11-3,TRBJ1-1,CASSPKTGLSHTEAFF,TGTGCCAGCAGCCCTAAGACAGGTTTGTCGCACACTGAAGCTTTCTTT
NA,NA,TRBV9,TRBJ2-7,CASSPGSLLSYEQYF,TGTGCCAGCAGCCCTGGGTCTCTTCTCTCCTACGAGCAGTACTTC
NA,many,TRBV7-6,TRBJ1-1,CASSLVADMNTEAFF,TGTGCCAGCAGCTTAGTAGCGGATATGAACACTGAAGCTTTCTTT
NA,many,TRBV20-1,TRBJ1-1,CSAKGIIGVSANTEAFF,TGCAGTGCTAAGGGGATAATTGGGGTTTCAGCGAACACTGAAGCTTTCTTT
TRBD2,many,TRBV19,TRBJ2-7,CASSIASGLYEQYF,TGTGCCAGTAGTATTGCTAGCGGACTCTACGAGCAGTACTTC
NA,NA,TRBV6-2/TRBV6-3,TRBJ2-7,CASSSPRGYEQYF,TGTGCCAGCAGTAGCCCACGGGGTTACGAGCAGTACTTC
NA,many,TRBV4-3,TRBJ2-2,CASSQSWTQGRETGELFF,TGCGCCAGCAGCCAAAGCTGGACACAGGGGCGGGAGACCGGGGAGCTGTTTTTT